A single T cell receptor beta chain is shown here with its context. The data were obtained in a study of blood T cell repertoires in COVID-19. For the study at large: Samples representing acute and convalescent COVID-19 were sourced from the United States, Italy and Spain.

From germline, CDR1 is SGHAT and CDR2 FQNNGV. This CDR3 region has 13 residues. Trimming took off 8 bases at V and 0 bases at J, with 8 bases between the two ends. Original methodology: It was from reference gene primer amplification that nucleated cell counts were estimated. Repertoires were generated with immunoSEQ multiplex PCR, while TCRdb's copy carries only in-frame clones and drops some. From that table come the V and J calls and clone size; the DNA was used to work out D and trimming. The sample carries about 78,000 clones, roughly 89% recorded once. Sequencing used peripheral blood. This chain joins TRBV11-2 and TRBJ1-3; no clear D. The sequence came from a middle-aged man with acute or convalescent COVID-19. This CDR3 reads CASSSVSGNTIYF. CDR3 nucleotide sequence: TGTGCCAGCTCTAGCGTCTCTGGAAACACCATATATTTT.